This entry is about one T cell receptor beta chain. Its specificity is not known. Next came a second PCR, run for about 6 to 12 cycles, which used a sample-barcoded 5' primer along with a J-beta primer mix. The template-switch adaptor was a 5' adaptor with 12 random nucleotides. It tagged each cDNA molecule. TCRdb re-analysed the 5' RACE reads in MiXCR, keeping a single row per CDR3 protein. The sample contains 500,000 to 650,000 distinct CDR3 sequences, 27% of which appear only once. These data are taken from a study of blood T cells in healthy people across ages. Roughly 9.8 milliliters of peripheral blood were drawn from each donor. Regarding the study as a whole: It was the long-lived donors that had more naive CD4+ cells and higher diversity than aged donors.

The CDR3 totals 12 residues. With 4 bases removed from V and 5 bases from J, the gap between germline ends came to 11 bases. Germline-derived CDR1 and CDR2 are DFQATT and SNEGSKA (reference sequence). This sample also belongs to another study, concerning T cells of mothers and their children. That work adds: The cDNA synthesis received all extracted RNA, at around 1.6 ug per 15 ul.

Sequences were obtained from blood. The chain links TRBV20-1 to TRBJ1-1; D remains ambiguous. This clonotype was obtained from a boy between 2 and 10 years old in good health. CDR3 DNA: TGCAGTGCTATTGCTCTGGGGACTGAAGCTTTCTTT. Its translation is CSAIALGTEAFF.